This T cell receptor beta chain was retrieved from a study of graft-versus-host responses after intestinal transplantation. Germline lookup yields CDR1 LNHDA and CDR2 SQIVND (reference sequence). This CDR3 has 14 residues. V lost 2 bases, J lost 6 bases, and 5 bases stayed unmatched. Sequencing was performed with immunoSEQ multiplex PCR; in TCRdb, only in-frame clones are kept and a portion is missing. Counted here are tens of thousands of clones, over 90% occurring once; the ten biggest clones make up over 2%. In the case of this clone: Its antigen is not known.

This TCR was recovered from a human donor who was the organ donor for an intestinal transplant. The source was unstimulated CD4+ T cells sorted from spleen or lymph node cells, collected before transplant. The chain couples TRBV19 to TRBJ1-1; TRBD1 agrees at 8 bases. For the CDR3, the DNA is TGTGCCAGTAGTATATGGGGGGACAGGCCTGAAGCTTTCTTT. Translating it yields CASSIWGDRPEAFF.